This T cell receptor beta chain emerged from a study of Ad26.COV2.S vaccination and SARS-CoV-2 variants. For the study at large: Intramuscularly, Ad26.COV2.S was given either once or twice, 56 days apart. Regarding the study as a whole: Non-spike TCR breadth showed similarity between vaccine and placebo recipients.

The table came from immunoSEQ multiplex PCR; TCRdb's copy has only in-frame clones and leaves some out. The sample includes about 320,000 clones, roughly nine tenths of them seen just once. As to treatment: 15 to 20 received Ad26.COV2.S at low or high dose, single or two shots; 5 received placebo; per-sample allocation not given. At day 63 after the first vaccine or placebo injection, samples were drawn. An adult of 18-55 years in Boston served as donor. Comment on this clone: Its antigen is not identified. An end of the junction differs from the germline gene, which may be a read error. Other DNA sequences within the sample encode an identical CDR3.

Germline CDR1 KGHSH, CDR2 LQKENI. The CDR3 sequence is 16 residues long. This TCR was sampled from a person between 18 and 65 years old who received the Ad26.COV2.S COVID-19 vaccine or a placebo. The chain links TRBV18 to TRBJ1-3; D remains ambiguous. The sample here was peripheral blood, taken in a trial of Ad26.COV2.S vaccine versus placebo. The CDR3 nucleotides read TGTGCCAGTTCACCACCGGAGGTCCGAGGGGGAAACACCATATATTTT. It translates to CASSPPEVRGGNTIYF. The variable domain in full, completed from reference TRBV18 and TRBJ1-3, reads NAGVMQNPRHLVRRRGQEARLRCSPMKGHSHVYWYRQLPEEGLKFMVYLQKENIIDESGMPKERFSAEFPKEGPSILRIQQVVRGDSAAYFCASSPPEVRGGNTIYFGEGSWLTVV.